A single sample gave rise to the 21 T cell receptor beta chains below, sequenced in a study of blood T cell repertoires in COVID-19. TCRdb's table, derived via immunoSEQ multiplex PCR, lists solely in-frame clones and lacks some. Of over 85,000 clones in the sample, around nine tenths were seen once. Sample: peripheral blood. The receptors derive from a man in his fifties with active or convalescent COVID-19.

This clone turned up a few times. The chain couples TRBV28 to TRBJ1-3; D gene ambiguous. Germline V gene data show CDR1 as MDHEN and CDR2 as SYDVKM. This CDR3 region has 16 residues. The V end was cut by 4 bases, the J end by 2 bases, with 15 bases between. The CDR3 nucleotides are TGTGCCAGCAGTTCCCCGGCGGGTGGAACTGGAAACACCATATATTTT. Translating it yields CASSSPAGGTGNTIYF.

As for this clone: One junction end does not reproduce the germline sequence, and a read error may be involved. V gene TRBV10-3 combines with J gene TRBJ1-3, with TRBD1 as a possible D gene (6 bases). The germline V gene has CDR1 ENHRY and CDR2 SYGVKD. The CDR3 is 16 residues long. The CDR3 sequence is CAISEGQLVSGSTIYF. CDR3 sequence (DNA): TGTGCCATCAGTGAAGGACAGCTAGTCTCTGGAAGCACCATATATTTT.

The genes are TRBV5-4 and TRBJ1-1, with D unresolved. Trimming shortened V by 2 bases and J by 4 bases, and 6 bases separated the two germline ends. CDR1 SGHNT and CDR2 YYREEE come from the germline V gene (reference sequence). The CDR3 is 12 residues long. The CDR3: CASSFRATEAFF. In DNA form, the CDR3 reads TGTGCCAGCAGCTTCCGCGCCACTGAAGCTTTCTTT.

The J gene is TRBJ1-1, the V gene TRBV4-1, with a possible D match to TRBD1 (5 bases). Germline CDR1 is MGHRA and CDR2 is YSYEKL. Deletions cut 2 bases from V and 2 bases from J, with 12 bases between. The CDR3 extends over 15 amino acids. The CDR3 nucleotides read TGCGCCAGCAGCCAAAACCCCAGGGTAAACACTGAAGCTTTCTTT. Its protein is CASSQNPRVNTEAFF.

V and J are TRBV12-3 or TRBV12-4 and TRBJ1-2; tentative D call: TRBD1 (5 bases). V lost 0 bases and J lost 7, with 6 bases in between. This CDR3 is built from 12 residues. CDR3 coding DNA: TGTGCCAGCAGTTTAGCTAGGGGTGGCTACACCTTC. Translated: CASSLARGGYTF.

The gene calls are TRBV18 and TRBJ1-2; 10 nucleotides line up with TRBD1. The CDR3 consists of 14 residues. V lost 6 bases, J lost 3 bases, and 4 bases stayed unmatched. Germline-derived CDR1 and CDR2 are KGHSH and LQKENI. The CDR3 loop is CASSPGTGDYGYTF. The CDR3 nucleotides are TGTGCCAGCTCGCCCGGGACAGGGGACTATGGCTACACCTTC. Supplemented by reference TRBV18 and TRBJ1-2, the full variable domain reads NAGVMQNPRHLVRRRGQEARLRCSPMKGHSHVYWYRQLPEEGLKFMVYLQKENIIDESGMPKERFSAEFPKEGPSILRIQQVVRGDSAAYFCASSPGTGDYGYTFGSGTRLTVV.

The chain employs TRBV11-2 and TRBJ2-7; tentatively, D is TRBD1 (5 bases). Trimming cost V 5 bases and J 1 base, with 15 bases left between them. CDR3 length: 15 amino acids. Germline V gives CDR1 SGHAT, CDR2 FQNNGV. In DNA form, the CDR3 reads TGTGCCAGCAGCACTATCAGGGTGGGGTCCTACGAGCAGTACGTC. Translated: CASSTIRVGSYEQYV.

The chain combines TRBV28 with TRBJ1-2, with D perhaps TRBD1 (5 bases). V lost 6 bases to trimming and J lost 4 bases, with 12 bases between them. CDR3 length: 13 amino acids. The germline V gene encodes CDR1 MDHEN and CDR2 SYDVKM. The CDR3 protein is CASRQAAFYGYTF. DNA for the CDR3: TGTGCCAGCAGACAGGCGGCCTTCTATGGCTACACCTTC.

This clone is a singleton in its sample. The gene calls are TRBV30 and TRBJ1-5; no clear D gene. V lost 2 bases to trimming and J lost 4 bases, with 9 bases between them. The CDR3 totals 13 residues. Germline V gene lookup returns CDR1 GTSNPN and CDR2 SVGIG (reference sequence). CDR3 sequence reads: CAWSKSRNQPQHF. The CDR3 DNA is TGTGCCTGGAGTAAATCGCGGAATCAGCCCCAGCATTTT.

This sequence joins TRBV7-2 and TRBJ2-2, with 9 bases lining up with TRBD2. CDR1 is SGHTA, CDR2 FQGNSA, per germline. This CDR3 spans 14 amino acids. The V segment lost 4 bases and the J segment 8 bases; nucleotides outside the gene matches: 5. The CDR3 sequence is CASSSSGTWGELFF. The CDR3 DNA reads TGTGCCAGCAGCTCTAGCGGGACCTGGGGGGAGCTGTTTTTT.

This chain uses TRBV13 with TRBJ2-5; 9 bases align to TRBD1. CDR1 and CDR2 (germline): PRHDT, FYEKMQ (reference sequence). J lost 6 bases, V lost 3 bases, and 5 bases had no gene match. The CDR3 has 14 residues. CDR3: CASSFRDREKTQYF. The CDR3, as DNA: TGTGCCAGCAGCTTCAGGGACAGGGAAAAGACCCAGTACTTC.

The chain combines TRBV3-1 (or the pseudogene TRBV3-2) with TRBJ2-2, with 10 positions matching TRBD1. The CDR3 totals 15 residues. V was pared by 4 bases and J by 4 bases, with 3 bases of the junction left unmatched. Germline CDR1 LGHDT, CDR2 YNNKEL (reference sequence). CDR3 amino acids: CASSLGTGVTGELFF. The CDR3 region has the DNA TGTGCCAGCAGCCTCGGGACAGGGGTCACCGGGGAGCTGTTTTTT.

The rearrangement joins TRBV4-1 to TRBJ1-2, with 7 bases that match TRBD1. Germline V gene lookup returns CDR1 MGHRA and CDR2 YSYEKL. The CDR3 runs to 15 residues. V was pared by 2 bases and J by 8 bases, with 11 bases of the junction left unmatched. The CDR3 nucleotides read TGCGCCAGCAGCCAACCCAACAGGGGCCGGGGGGGCTACACCTTC. Translation: CASSQPNRGRGGYTF.

The V gene is TRBV11-3, the J gene TRBJ2-1; 11 bases align to TRBD2. This CDR3 has 15 amino acids. Germline values: CDR1 SGHNT, CDR2 YENEEA. J lost 7 bases, V lost 5 bases, and 7 bases had no gene match. In nucleotides, the CDR3 is TGTGCCAGCAGCCCTAGCGGGGGGTTCGGAAATGAGCAGTTCTTC. This sequence encodes CASSPSGGFGNEQFF.

This clone has just a few counts. This CDR3 reads CASSDRSHNSPLHF. CDR3 bases: TGTGCCAGCAGTGACAGATCCCATAATTCACCCCTCCACTTT. The V gene is TRBV2, the J gene TRBJ1-6; D gene uncertain. CDR1 is SNHLY and CDR2 is FYNNEI in the germline V gene. The V end was cut by 3 bases, the J end by 5 bases, with 8 bases between. The CDR3 covers 14 residues.

This chain links TRBV5-6 with TRBJ1-5; the match to TRBD1 covers 8 bases. Per germline, CDR1 SGHDT and CDR2 YYEEEE. Germline trimming cut 0 bases from V and 7 bases from J; bases unmatched to any gene: 6. CDR3 length: 15 amino acids. The CDR3 spells CASSLGTGPYQPQHF. The CDR3 bases are TGTGCCAGCAGCTTGGGGACAGGGCCATACCAGCCCCAGCATTTT.

The chain employs TRBV15 and TRBJ1-5; TRBD1 aligns across 8 bases. Germline assignment: CDR1 LNHNV and CDR2 YYDKDF (reference sequence). The CDR3 contains 14 residues. The V and J ends lost 1 base and 5 bases, in that order; junction bases with no gene match: 1. The CDR3 here is CATSRAGGYQPQHF. CDR3 nucleotides: TGTGCCACCAGCAGAGCAGGGGGCTATCAGCCCCAGCATTTT. The variable domain in full, with the rest retrieved from reference TRBV15 and TRBJ1-5, is DAMVIQNPRYQVTQFGKPVTLSCSQTLNHNVMYWYQQKSSQAPKLLFHYYDKDFNNEADTPDNFQSRRPNTSFCFLDIRSPGLGDTAMYLCATSRAGGYQPQHFGDGTRLSIL.

The chain carries TRBV14 and TRBJ1-2; no definite D call. This CDR3 spans 12 amino acids. Germline values: CDR1 SGHDN, CDR2 FVKESK. V lost 1 base, J lost 4 bases, and 4 bases lay in between. In nucleotides, the CDR3 is TGTGCCAGCAGCCAAGTCGGCTATGGCTACACCTTC. As protein: CASSQVGYGYTF.

V is TRBV14 and J is TRBJ2-1; D is possibly TRBD2 (6 bases). This CDR3 is built from 16 residues. Trimming took 4 bases from V and 4 from J, leaving 17 bases between them. Germline assignment: CDR1 SGHDN and CDR2 FVKESK. CDR3: CASSRLREPMYNEQFF. The DNA of the CDR3 is TGTGCCAGCAGCCGACTCCGGGAGCCTATGTACAATGAGCAGTTCTTC.

V is TRBV18 and J is TRBJ2-1; 10 positions agree with TRBD2. The germline gives CDR1 KGHSH, CDR2 LQKENI. J gave up 10 bases and V 1 base, and 7 bases lay outside the gene matches. The CDR3 runs 15 residues. For the CDR3, the DNA is TGTGCCAGCTCACCACAAGCTAGCGGGGGTGGGGAGCAGTTCTTC. This codes for CASSPQASGGGEQFF.

V and J are TRBV5-1 and TRBJ1-2, with a weak D call TRBD1 (5 bases). Trimming shortened V by 1 base and J by 6 bases, and 19 bases separated the two germline ends. CDR1 is SGHRS and CDR2 is YFSETQ in the germline V gene. The CDR3 is 16 amino acids. In DNA form, the CDR3 reads TGCGCCAGCAGCTTGTACTCGGAAGCAGGGTCCGATGGCTACACCTTC. This encodes CASSLYSEAGSDGYTF.